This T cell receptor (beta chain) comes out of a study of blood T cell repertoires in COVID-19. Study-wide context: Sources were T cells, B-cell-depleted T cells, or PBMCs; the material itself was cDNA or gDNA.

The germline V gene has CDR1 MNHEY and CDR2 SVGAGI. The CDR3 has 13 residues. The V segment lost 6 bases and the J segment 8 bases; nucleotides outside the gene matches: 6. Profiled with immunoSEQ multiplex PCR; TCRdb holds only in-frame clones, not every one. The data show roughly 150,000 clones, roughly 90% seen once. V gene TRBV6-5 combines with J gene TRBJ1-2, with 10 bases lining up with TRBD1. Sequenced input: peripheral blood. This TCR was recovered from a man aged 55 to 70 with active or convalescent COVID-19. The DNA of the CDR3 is TGTGCCAGCAGCCGGGGACAGGGGAACGGCTACACCTTC. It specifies CASSRGQGNGYTF.